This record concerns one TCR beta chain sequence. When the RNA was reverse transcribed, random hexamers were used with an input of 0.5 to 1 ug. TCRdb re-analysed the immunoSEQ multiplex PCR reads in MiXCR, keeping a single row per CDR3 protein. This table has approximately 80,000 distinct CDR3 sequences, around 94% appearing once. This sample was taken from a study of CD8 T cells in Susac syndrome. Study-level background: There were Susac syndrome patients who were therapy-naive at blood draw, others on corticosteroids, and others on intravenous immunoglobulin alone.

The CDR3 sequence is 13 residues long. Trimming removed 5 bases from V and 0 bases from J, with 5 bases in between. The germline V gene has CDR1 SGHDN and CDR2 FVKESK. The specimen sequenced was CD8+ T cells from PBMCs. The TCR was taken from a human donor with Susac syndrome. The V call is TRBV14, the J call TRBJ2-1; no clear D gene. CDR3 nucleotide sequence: TGTGCCAGCAGCGGGGTCTCCTACAATGAGCAGTTCTTC. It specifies CASSGVSYNEQFF.